This T cell receptor beta chain was obtained from a study of blood T cells in healthy people across ages. Study results and limitations: Significant beta diversity loss was already apparent by age approximately 42, declining roughly linearly. Shifts in expanded clonotypes may have been confounded by donor CMV status, which was unknown.

A word on this clonotype: The antigen remains unidentified.

The germline V and J ends were trimmed by 1 base and 3 bases, with 13 bases remaining between them. The CDR3 sequence is 15 residues long. Per the germline V gene, CDR1 is SEHNR and CDR2 is FQNEAQ (reference sequence). Total RNA extracted from each sample amounted to at least 6 micrograms. Primed by a sample-barcoded 5' primer and a J-beta primer mix, a second PCR proceeded for about 7 to 11 cycles. Each cDNA was tagged by a template-switch adaptor containing 12 random nucleotides. TCRdb processed the 5' RACE reads anew with MiXCR; each CDR3 protein has one entry. The data hold hundreds of thousands of distinct CDR3 sequences, with more than 50% observed a single time.

The chain carries TRBV7-9 and TRBJ2-7; no reliable D call. The sequenced sample consisted of blood. The receptor was isolated from a man in his forties in good health. The CDR3 loop reads CASSLVPGRSYEQYF. The CDR3 nucleotides are TGTGCCAGCAGCTTAGTTCCGGGTCGGAGCTACGAGCAGTACTTC.